The clone carrying this TCR beta chain has a count of ten or more. Its specificity is not known. As TCR cDNA was made by 5'RACE template switching, a universal primer site and UMIs were added. TCRdb called the 5' RACE reads again in MiXCR, with one record for every CDR3 protein. The profile covers about 150,000 distinct CDR3 sequences, with roughly 6.4% appearing a single time and 2.5% to 3.5% taken by the ten largest. The data are from a study of T cells after yellow fever vaccination. Regarding the study as a whole: Abundant bulk-derived clonotypes could contaminate FACS-sorted repertoires. By day 5 rather than day 15, the secondary response had peaked, though it was weaker. Most clones from primary vaccination were detected again post-booster (just over 95% CD4, about 88% CD8).

V lost 0 bases to trimming and J lost 5 bases; unmatched junction nucleotides: 9. Germline V gene sequence: CDR1 SGHTA, CDR2 FQGTGA. This CDR3 is built from 16 residues. The material sequenced was CD4+ T cells sorted from PBMCs, taken on the day of the first yellow fever vaccination. The receptor comes from a man between 18 and 35 years old who received the YFV17D yellow fever vaccine. This chain connects TRBV7-3 to TRBJ2-5, with TRBD2 identical over 7 bases. CDR3 residues: CASSLTGGSSRETQYF. Written as DNA, the CDR3 is TGTGCCAGCAGCTTAACCGGGGGGAGTTCTCGGGAGACCCAGTACTTC.